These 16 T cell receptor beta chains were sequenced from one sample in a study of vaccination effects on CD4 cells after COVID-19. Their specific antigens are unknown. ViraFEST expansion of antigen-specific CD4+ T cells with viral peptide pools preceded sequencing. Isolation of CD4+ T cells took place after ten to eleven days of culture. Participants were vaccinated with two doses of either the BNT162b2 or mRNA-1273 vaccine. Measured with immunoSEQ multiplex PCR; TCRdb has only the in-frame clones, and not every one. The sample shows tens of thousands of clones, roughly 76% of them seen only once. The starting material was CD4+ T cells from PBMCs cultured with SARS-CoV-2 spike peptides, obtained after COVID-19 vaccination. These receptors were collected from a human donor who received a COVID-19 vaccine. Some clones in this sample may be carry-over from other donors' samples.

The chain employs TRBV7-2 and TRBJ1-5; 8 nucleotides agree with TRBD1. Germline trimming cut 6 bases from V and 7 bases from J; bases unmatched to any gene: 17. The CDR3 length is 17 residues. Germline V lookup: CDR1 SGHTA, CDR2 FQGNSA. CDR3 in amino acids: CASSFTGTGGSGQPQHF. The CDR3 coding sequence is TGTGCCAGCAGTTTTACCGGGACAGGAGGATCTGGACAGCCCCAGCATTTT.

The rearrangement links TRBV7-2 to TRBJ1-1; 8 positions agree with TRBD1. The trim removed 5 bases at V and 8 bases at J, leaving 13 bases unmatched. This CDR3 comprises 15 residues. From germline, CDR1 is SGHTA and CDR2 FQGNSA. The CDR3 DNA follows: TGTGCCAGCAGCGTCGGGACAGGTCAAGGATCCGAAGCTTTCTTT. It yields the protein CASSVGTGQGSEAFF.

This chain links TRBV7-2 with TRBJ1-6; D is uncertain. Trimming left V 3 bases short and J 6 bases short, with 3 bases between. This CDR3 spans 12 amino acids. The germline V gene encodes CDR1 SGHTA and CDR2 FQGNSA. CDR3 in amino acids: CASSFLNSPLHF. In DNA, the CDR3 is TGTGCCAGCAGCTTCCTTAATTCACCCCTCCACTTT.

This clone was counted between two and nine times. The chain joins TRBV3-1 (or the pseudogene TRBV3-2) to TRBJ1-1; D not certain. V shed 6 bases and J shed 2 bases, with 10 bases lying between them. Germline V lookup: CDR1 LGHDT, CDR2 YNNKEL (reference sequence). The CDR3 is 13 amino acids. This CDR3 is CASRRGLNTEAFF. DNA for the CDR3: TGTGCCAGCAGACGCGGACTCAACACTGAAGCTTTCTTT.

CDR3 protein: CASSDQRTVNQPQHF. CDR3 nucleotide sequence: TGCGCCAGCAGTGATCAGAGGACAGTCAATCAGCCCCAGCATTTT. The chain joins TRBV10-2 to TRBJ1-5; D possibly corresponds to TRBD1 (6 bases). Germline CDR1 is WSHSY and CDR2 is SAAADI. This CDR3 has 15 amino acids. The ends were cut back, 3 bases at V and 3 bases at J, with 12 bases in the middle.

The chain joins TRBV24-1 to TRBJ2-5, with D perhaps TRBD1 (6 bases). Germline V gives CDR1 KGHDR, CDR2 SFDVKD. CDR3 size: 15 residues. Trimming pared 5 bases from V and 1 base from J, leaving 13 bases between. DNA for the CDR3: TGTGCCACCAGTGCTATACAGGGTGCCCAAGAGACCCAGTACTTC. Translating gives CATSAIQGAQETQYF.

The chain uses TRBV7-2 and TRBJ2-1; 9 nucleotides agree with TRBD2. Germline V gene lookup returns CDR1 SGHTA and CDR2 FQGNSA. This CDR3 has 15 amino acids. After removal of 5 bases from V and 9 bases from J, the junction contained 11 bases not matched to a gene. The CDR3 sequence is CASSPRAGGRAEQFF. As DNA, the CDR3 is TGTGCCAGCAGCCCTCGGGCGGGGGGGCGGGCTGAGCAGTTCTTC.

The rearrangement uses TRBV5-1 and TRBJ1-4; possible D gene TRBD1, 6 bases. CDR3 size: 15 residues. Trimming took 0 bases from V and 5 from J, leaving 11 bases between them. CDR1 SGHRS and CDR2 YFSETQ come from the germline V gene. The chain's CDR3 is CASSLGDTENEKLFF. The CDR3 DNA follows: TGCGCCAGCAGCTTGGGGGACACGGAAAATGAAAAACTGTTTTTT.

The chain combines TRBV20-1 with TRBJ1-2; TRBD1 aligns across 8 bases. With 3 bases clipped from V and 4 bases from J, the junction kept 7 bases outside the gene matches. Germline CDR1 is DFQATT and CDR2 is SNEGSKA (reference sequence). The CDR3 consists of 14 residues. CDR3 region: CSASQGASGYGYTF. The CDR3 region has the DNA TGCAGTGCTAGTCAGGGGGCCTCGGGCTATGGCTACACCTTC.

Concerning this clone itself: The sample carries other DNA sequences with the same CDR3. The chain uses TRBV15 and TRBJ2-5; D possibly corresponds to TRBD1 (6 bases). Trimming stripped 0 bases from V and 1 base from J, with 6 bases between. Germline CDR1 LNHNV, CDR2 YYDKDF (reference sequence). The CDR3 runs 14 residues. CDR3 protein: CATSRDRGQETQYF. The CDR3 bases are TGTGCCACCAGCAGAGACAGGGGCCAAGAGACCCAGTACTTC.

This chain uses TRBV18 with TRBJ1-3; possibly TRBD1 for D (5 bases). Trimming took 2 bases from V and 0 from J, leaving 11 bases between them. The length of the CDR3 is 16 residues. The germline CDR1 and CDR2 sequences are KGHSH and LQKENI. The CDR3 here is CASSPRGTDSGNTIYF. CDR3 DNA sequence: TGTGCCAGCTCACCAAGGGGAACGGACTCTGGAAACACCATATATTTT.

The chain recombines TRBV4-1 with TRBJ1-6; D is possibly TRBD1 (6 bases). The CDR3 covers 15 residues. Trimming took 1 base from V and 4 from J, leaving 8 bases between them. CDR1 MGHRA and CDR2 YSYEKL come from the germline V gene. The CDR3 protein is CASSQGDRYNSPLHF. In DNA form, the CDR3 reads TGCGCCAGCAGCCAAGGCGACAGGTATAATTCACCCCTCCACTTT.

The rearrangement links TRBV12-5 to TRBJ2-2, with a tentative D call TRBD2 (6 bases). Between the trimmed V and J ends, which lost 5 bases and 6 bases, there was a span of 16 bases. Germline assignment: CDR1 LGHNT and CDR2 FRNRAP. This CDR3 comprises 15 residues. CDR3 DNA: TGTGCTAGTGGTATCCCCGTTACTAGCTCCGGGGAGCTGTTTTTT. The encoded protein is CASGIPVTSSGELFF.

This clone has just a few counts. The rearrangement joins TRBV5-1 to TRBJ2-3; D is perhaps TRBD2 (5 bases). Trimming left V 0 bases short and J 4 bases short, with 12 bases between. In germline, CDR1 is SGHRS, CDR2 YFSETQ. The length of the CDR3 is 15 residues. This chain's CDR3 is CASSLGVSEPDTQYF. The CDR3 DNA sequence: TGCGCCAGCAGCTTGGGGGTTAGCGAACCAGATACGCAGTATTTT.

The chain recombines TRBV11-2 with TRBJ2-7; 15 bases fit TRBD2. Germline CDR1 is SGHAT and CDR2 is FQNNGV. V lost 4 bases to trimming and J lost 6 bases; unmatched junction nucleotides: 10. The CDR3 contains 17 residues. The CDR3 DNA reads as TGTGCCAGCAGCTCCGGGCCGGGACTAGCGGGAGGAAGCGAGCAGTACTTC. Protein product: CASSSGPGLAGGSEQYF.

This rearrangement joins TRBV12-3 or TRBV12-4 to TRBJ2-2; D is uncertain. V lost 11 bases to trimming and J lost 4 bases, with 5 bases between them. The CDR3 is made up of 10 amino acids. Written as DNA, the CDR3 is TGTGCCTGCATCACCGGGGAGCTGTTTTTT. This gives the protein CACITGELFF.